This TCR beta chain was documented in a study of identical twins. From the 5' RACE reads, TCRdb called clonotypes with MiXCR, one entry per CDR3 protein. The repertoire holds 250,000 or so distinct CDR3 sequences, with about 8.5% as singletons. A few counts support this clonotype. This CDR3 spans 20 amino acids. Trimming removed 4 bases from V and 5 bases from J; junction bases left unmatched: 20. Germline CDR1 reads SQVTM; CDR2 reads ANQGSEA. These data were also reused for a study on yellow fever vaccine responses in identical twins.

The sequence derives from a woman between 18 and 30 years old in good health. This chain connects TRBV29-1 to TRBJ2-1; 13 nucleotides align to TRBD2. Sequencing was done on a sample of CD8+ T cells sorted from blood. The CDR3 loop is CSVVGEIGLAGDPLNNEQFF. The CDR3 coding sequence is TGCAGCGTTGTCGGCGAGATTGGACTAGCGGGAGACCCTTTGAACAATGAGCAGTTCTTC.